Below are 22 T cell receptor beta chains sequenced from a single sample in a study of neurological immune-mediated disorders. MiXCR, applied by TCRdb to the 5' RACE reads, yields one record per CDR3 protein. The sample yields around 94,000 distinct CDR3 sequences, 3.5% to 4% seen once. Sequencing was carried out using PBMCs. The receptors were sampled from a woman aged 18-29 years with multiple sclerosis.

This clonotype was seen many times. The chain links TRBV5-1 to TRBJ2-1, with TRBD2 matching over 8 bases. Germline CDR1 is SGHRS and CDR2 is YFSETQ. The trim removed 4 bases at V and 5 bases at J, leaving 8 bases unmatched. The CDR3 runs 15 residues. This CDR3 reads CASSRLGLENNEQFF. For the CDR3, the DNA is TGCGCCAGCAGCCGCCTGGGACTAGAGAACAATGAGCAGTTCTTC.

The CDR3 protein is CASSLSGTDYEQYF. The CDR3 DNA sequence: TGTGCCAGCAGTCTTTCCGGGACAGACTACGAGCAGTACTTC. The chain combines TRBV28 with TRBJ2-7; 7 bases align to TRBD1. Unmatched junction bases numbered 7, after V lost 5 bases and J lost 3 bases. CDR3 length: 14 amino acids. Germline V gene sequence: CDR1 MDHEN, CDR2 SYDVKM.

Many counts were recorded for this clonotype. This chain connects TRBV18 to TRBJ2-2, with a tentative D call TRBD2 (6 bases). This CDR3 is built from 16 residues. V lost 3 bases, J lost 0 bases, and 11 bases lay in between. Germline V lookup: CDR1 KGHSH, CDR2 LQKENI. As DNA, the CDR3 is TGTGCCAGCTCACCCAAGCGGGTAACGAACACCGGGGAGCTGTTTTTT. It codes for CASSPKRVTNTGELFF.

This clonotype was counted ten times or more. The chain has TRBV5-1 and TRBJ2-5; 10 nucleotides line up with TRBD2. The CDR3 extends over 15 amino acids. The germline V gene encodes CDR1 SGHRS and CDR2 YFSETQ. J gave up 9 bases and V 2 bases, and 10 bases lay outside the gene matches. CDR3 residues: CASSFGEAGGRAQYF. CDR3 sequence (DNA): TGCGCCAGCAGCTTCGGTGAAGCGGGGGGGCGGGCCCAGTACTTC.

This clonotype was detected a few times. One end of the junction fails to match germline, which may point to a read error. CDR3 amino acids: CASTRQTSTDKQYF. The CDR3 region has the DNA TGTGCCAGCACCCGCCAAACTAGCACAGATAAGCAGTATTTT. This chain links TRBV3-1 with TRBJ2-3, with D possibly TRBD2 on 6 matching bases. Germline CDR1 and CDR2: LGHDT and YNNKEL (reference sequence). There are 14 residues in the CDR3.

This clonotype was counted many times. The chain combines TRBV12-3 or TRBV12-4 with TRBJ1-5; no firm D call. The V end lost 2 bases, the J end lost 1 base, and 3 bases lay between the germline ends. The CDR3 is 13 residues long. CDR3 residues: CASSLQSNQPQHF. CDR3 nucleotide sequence: TGTGCCAGCAGTTTACAGAGCAATCAGCCCCAGCATTTT.

This clonotype was recorded many times. This chain joins TRBV6-1 and TRBJ2-3; TRBD1 matches at 8 bases. The CDR3 loop spans 17 amino acids. V was pared by 2 bases and J by 2 bases, with 9 bases of the junction left unmatched. The germline V gene encodes CDR1 MNHNS and CDR2 SASEGT. The CDR3 sequence: CASSEIVAGGNTDTQYF. The DNA of the CDR3 is TGTGCCAGCAGTGAAATCGTGGCAGGGGGCAACACAGATACGCAGTATTTT.

This clonotype was detected ten times or more. The chain couples TRBV7-2 to TRBJ2-7; TRBD2 agrees at 10 bases. This CDR3 contains 14 residues. CDR1 is SGHTA and CDR2 is FQGNSA in the germline V gene. V shed 5 bases and J 3 bases; nucleotides not matched to a gene: 4. CDR3 sequence: CASSPGLASYEQYF. DNA of the CDR3: TGTGCCAGCAGCCCGGGACTAGCGAGCTACGAGCAGTACTTC.

This clonotype was counted ten times or more. V and J are TRBV5-1 and TRBJ2-2, with a tentative D call TRBD1 (5 bases). This CDR3 has 15 residues. The V end was cut by 5 bases, the J end by 6 bases, with 17 bases between. Germline CDR1 SGHRS, CDR2 YFSETQ. CDR3: CASSSITGFAGELFF. The CDR3 DNA reads as TGCGCCAGCAGTTCTATCACAGGTTTCGCCGGGGAGCTGTTTTTT. Filled out from reference TRBV5-1 and TRBJ2-2, the complete variable domain reads KAGVTQTPRYLIKTRGQQVTLSCSPISGHRSVSWYQQTPGQGLQFLFEYFSETQRNKGNFPGRFSGRQFSNSRSEMNVSTLELGDSALYLCASSSITGFAGELFFGEGSRLTVL.

This clonotype was recorded a few times. The chain links TRBV7-2 to TRBJ2-7; possible D gene TRBD2, 5 bases. The V end lost 0 bases, the J end lost 0 bases, and 15 bases lay between the germline ends. The CDR3 consists of 17 residues. Germline V gene data show CDR1 as SGHTA and CDR2 as FQGNSA. CDR3 in DNA: TGTGCCAGCAGCTTAGCGTCAGGTGGTGGGAGCTCCTACGAGCAGTACTTC. It translates to CASSLASGGGSSYEQYF. Together with reference TRBV7-2 and TRBJ2-7, the CDR3 gives the full variable domain: GAGVSQSPSNKVTEKGKDVELRCDPISGHTALYWYRQSLGQGLEFLIYFQGNSAPDKSGLPSDRFSAERTGGSVSTLTIQRTQQEDSAVYLCASSLASGGGSSYEQYFGPGTRLTVT.

The rearrangement links TRBV6-5 to TRBJ2-1; D is undetermined. Germline V CDR1 and CDR2: MNHEY, SVGAGI. V lost 0 bases to trimming and J lost 2 bases, with 8 bases between them. CDR3 size: 15 residues. The CDR3 sequence: CASSYSRTAYNEQFF. The CDR3 nucleotides read TGTGCCAGCAGTTACTCAAGAACAGCCTACAATGAGCAGTTCTTC.

This clonotype was observed at least ten times. The V gene is TRBV5-1, the J gene TRBJ1-6; D gene uncertain. From germline, CDR1 is SGHRS and CDR2 YFSETQ. Trimming left V 4 bases short and J 6 bases short, with 17 bases between. CDR3 length: 16 amino acids. This CDR3 reads CASSPEEVVANSPLHF. CDR3 DNA sequence: TGCGCCAGCAGCCCGGAGGAGGTGGTGGCTAATTCACCCCTCCACTTT.

This clonotype has at least ten counts. V gene TRBV20-1 combines with J gene TRBJ2-7; 10 bases are a match to TRBD2. Trimming cost V 6 bases and J 3 bases; bases outside gene matches: 8. Looked up from germline, CDR1 is DFQATT and CDR2 is SNEGSKA (reference sequence). CDR3 length: 14 residues. In nucleotides, the CDR3 is TGCAGTGCCAACCCTAGCGGGGGAGTCTACGAGCAGTACTTC. Translation: CSANPSGGVYEQYF.

This clonotype was counted ten times or more. J is TRBJ1-2 and V is TRBV29-1; D gene ambiguous. There are 12 residues in the CDR3. Trimming removed 3 bases from V and 1 base from J, with 6 bases in between. The germline V gene encodes CDR1 SQVTM and CDR2 ANQGSEA. The CDR3 nucleotides are TGCAGCGTTGAGGGGAATAACTATGGCTACACCTTC. Protein: CSVEGNNYGYTF.

This clonotype appeared many times. V usage is TRBV6-5 and J usage is TRBJ1-5; D is perhaps TRBD1 (5 bases). The CDR3 consists of 13 residues. CDR1 MNHEY and CDR2 SVGAGI come from the germline V gene. V was pared by 0 bases and J by 7 bases, with 7 bases between. The CDR3 nucleotides read TGTGCCAGCAGTTACTCGTGGGACCAGCCCCAGCATTTT. Translation: CASSYSWDQPQHF.

Comments on this clonotype: An end of the junction does not agree with germline; a read error may underlie this. The chain joins TRBV20-1 to TRBJ1-5, with TRBD1 as a possible D gene (6 bases). CDR3 length: 13 residues. CDR1 and CDR2 from the germline V gene are DFQATT and SNEGSKA (reference sequence). The CDR3 nucleotides are TGCAGTGCTCCGAACAGGGCGGATAAGACCCAGAATTTT. This sequence encodes CSAPNRADKTQNF.

This clonotype was counted many times. The chain uses TRBV11-2 and TRBJ2-5, with no clear D. Trimming took 5 bases from V and 4 from J, leaving 14 bases between them. Germline CDR1 is SGHAT and CDR2 is FQNNGV. The CDR3 runs 14 residues. CDR3 sequence: CASSPDVGRETQYF. As DNA, the CDR3 is TGTGCCAGCAGCCCGGACGTTGGTCGAGAGACCCAGTACTTC.

In its sample, this clonotype was seen many times. The chain recombines TRBV6-2 or TRBV6-3 with TRBJ2-1; maybe TRBD2 (5 bases). Germline V CDR1 and CDR2: MNHEY, SVGEGT. Trimming removed 2 bases at V and 12 bases at J, with 14 bases between. This CDR3 region has 13 residues. The CDR3, as DNA: TGTGCCAGCAGTTACGCGGGTGGGATTGGGCAGTTCTTC. This sequence encodes CASSYAGGIGQFF.

This clonotype was seen many times. This chain links TRBV25-1 with TRBJ2-5; D is perhaps TRBD2 (6 bases). Germline-derived CDR1 and CDR2 are MGHDK and SYGVNS. Trimming pared 2 bases from V and 7 bases from J, leaving 20 bases between. This CDR3 comprises 16 residues. The CDR3 bases are TGTGCCAGCAGTGAAGGGGGAGCGGGTTTCGTGAGGACCCAGTACTTC. It specifies CASSEGGAGFVRTQYF.

This clonotype was observed many times. This chain links TRBV20-1 with TRBJ1-1; D ambiguous. This CDR3 spans 14 amino acids. Trimming shortened V by 0 bases and J by 0 bases, and 8 bases separated the two germline ends. In germline, CDR1 is DFQATT, CDR2 SNEGSKA (reference sequence). CDR3 coding DNA: TGCAGTGCTAGAGATGGCCGTCTGAACACTGAAGCTTTCTTT. It translates to CSARDGRLNTEAFF.

The table lists this clonotype with many counts. V and J are TRBV11-2 and TRBJ2-3, with D maybe TRBD1 (6 bases). Germline assignment: CDR1 SGHAT and CDR2 FQNNGV. CDR3 size: 15 residues. V gave up 4 bases and J gave up 2 bases, with 13 bases separating them. The CDR3 DNA follows: TGTGCCAGCAGCTCCAAAACAGGGATCACAGATACGCAGTATTTT. Translating gives CASSSKTGITDTQYF. Variable domain in full (rest from reference TRBV11-2 and TRBJ2-3): EAGVAQSPRYKIIEKRQSVAFWCNPISGHATLYWYQQILGQGPKLLIQFQNNGVVDDSQLPKDRFSAERLKGVDSTLKIQPAKLEDSAVYLCASSSKTGITDTQYFGPGTRLTVL.

This clonotype was detected many times. This chain links TRBV19 with TRBJ1-2; D is ambiguous. From germline, CDR1 is LNHDA and CDR2 SQIVND (reference sequence). This CDR3 has 10 residues. The CDR3 nucleotides read TGTGACGGACGTCCCGAGGGCTACACCTTC. Its protein product is CDGRPEGYTF.